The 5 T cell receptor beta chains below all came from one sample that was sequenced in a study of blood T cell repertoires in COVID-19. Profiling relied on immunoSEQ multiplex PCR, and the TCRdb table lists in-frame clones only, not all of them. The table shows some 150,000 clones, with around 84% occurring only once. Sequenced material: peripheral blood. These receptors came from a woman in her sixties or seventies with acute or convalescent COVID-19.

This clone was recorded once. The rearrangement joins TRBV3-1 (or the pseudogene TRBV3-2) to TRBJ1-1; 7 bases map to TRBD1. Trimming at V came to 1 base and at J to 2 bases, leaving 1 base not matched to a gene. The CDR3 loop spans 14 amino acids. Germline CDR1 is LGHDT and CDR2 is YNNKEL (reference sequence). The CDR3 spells CASSQGQGNTEAFF. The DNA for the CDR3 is TGTGCCAGCAGCCAAGGACAGGGAAACACTGAAGCTTTCTTT.

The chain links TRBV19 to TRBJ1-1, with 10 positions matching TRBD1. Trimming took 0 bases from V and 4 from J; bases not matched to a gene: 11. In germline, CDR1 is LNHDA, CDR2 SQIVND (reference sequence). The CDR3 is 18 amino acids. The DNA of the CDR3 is TGTGCCAGTAGTATAGATGACGGGGGGACAGGGGTCAGCACTGAAGCTTTCTTT. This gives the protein CASSIDDGGTGVSTEAFF. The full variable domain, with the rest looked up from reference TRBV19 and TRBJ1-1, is DGGITQSPKYLFRKEGQNVTLSCEQNLNHDAMYWYRQDPGQGLRLIYYSQIVNDFQKGDIAEGYSVSREKKESFPLTVTSAQKNPTAFYLCASSIDDGGTGVSTEAFFGQGTRLTVV.

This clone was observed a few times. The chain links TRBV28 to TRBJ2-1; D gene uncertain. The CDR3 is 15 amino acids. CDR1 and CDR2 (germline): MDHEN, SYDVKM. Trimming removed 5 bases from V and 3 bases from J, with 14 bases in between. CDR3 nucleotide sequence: TGTGCCAGCAGTCACATGGTGGGCTTCTACAATGAGCAGTTCTTC. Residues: CASSHMVGFYNEQFF.

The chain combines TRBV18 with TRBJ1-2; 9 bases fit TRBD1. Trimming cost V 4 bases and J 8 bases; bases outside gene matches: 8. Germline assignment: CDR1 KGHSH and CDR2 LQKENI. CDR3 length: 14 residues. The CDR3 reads CASSLRDRAIGYTF. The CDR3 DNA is TGTGCCAGCTCACTCCGGGACAGGGCGATCGGCTACACCTTC.

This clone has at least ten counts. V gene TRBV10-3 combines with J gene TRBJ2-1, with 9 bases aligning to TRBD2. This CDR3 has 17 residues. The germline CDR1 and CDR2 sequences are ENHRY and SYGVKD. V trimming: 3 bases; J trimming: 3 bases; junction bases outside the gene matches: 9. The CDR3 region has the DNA TGTGCCATCAGTGACCCCGGGACTAGCTTACTCTACAATGAGCAGTTCTTC. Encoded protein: CAISDPGTSLLYNEQFF.